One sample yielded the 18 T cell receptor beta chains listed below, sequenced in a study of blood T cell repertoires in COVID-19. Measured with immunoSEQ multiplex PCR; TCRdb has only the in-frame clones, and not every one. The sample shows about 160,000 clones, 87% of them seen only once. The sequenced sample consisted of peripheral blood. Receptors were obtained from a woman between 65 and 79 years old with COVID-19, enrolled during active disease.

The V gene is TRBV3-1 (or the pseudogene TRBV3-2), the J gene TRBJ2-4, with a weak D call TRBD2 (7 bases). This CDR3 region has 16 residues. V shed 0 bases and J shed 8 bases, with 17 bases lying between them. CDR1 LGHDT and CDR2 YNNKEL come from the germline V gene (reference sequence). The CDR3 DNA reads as TGTGCCAGCAGCCAAGATCTGAGGGGGGGCAGGGACATTCAGTACTTC. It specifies CASSQDLRGGRDIQYF.

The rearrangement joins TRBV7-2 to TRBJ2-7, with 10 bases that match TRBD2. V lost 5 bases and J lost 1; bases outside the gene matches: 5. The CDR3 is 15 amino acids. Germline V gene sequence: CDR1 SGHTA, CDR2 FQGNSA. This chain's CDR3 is CASSPSGGLSYEQYF. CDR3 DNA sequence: TGTGCCAGCAGCCCTAGCGGGGGCTTGTCCTACGAGCAGTACTTC.

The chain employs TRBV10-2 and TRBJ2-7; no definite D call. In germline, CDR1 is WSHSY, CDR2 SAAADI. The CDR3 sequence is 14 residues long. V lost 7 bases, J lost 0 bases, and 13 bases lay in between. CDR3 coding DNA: TGCGCCAGCACTTTACAGCCGAGCTCCTACGAGCAGTACTTC. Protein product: CASTLQPSSYEQYF.

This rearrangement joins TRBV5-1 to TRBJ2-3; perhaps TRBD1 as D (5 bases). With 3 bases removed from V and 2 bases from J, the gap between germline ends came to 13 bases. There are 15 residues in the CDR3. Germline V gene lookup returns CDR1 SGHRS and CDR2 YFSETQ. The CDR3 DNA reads TGCGCCAGCAGCTGGACCGACAGAGACACAGATACGCAGTATTTT. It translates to CASSWTDRDTDTQYF. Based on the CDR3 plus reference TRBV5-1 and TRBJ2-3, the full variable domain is KAGVTQTPRYLIKTRGQQVTLSCSPISGHRSVSWYQQTPGQGLQFLFEYFSETQRNKGNFPGRFSGRQFSNSRSEMNVSTLELGDSALYLCASSWTDRDTDTQYFGPGTRLTVL.

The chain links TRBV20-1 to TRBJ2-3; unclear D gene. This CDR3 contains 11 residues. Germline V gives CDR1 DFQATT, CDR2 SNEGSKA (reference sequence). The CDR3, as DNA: TGCAGCCTGACTAGCACAGATACGCAGTATTTT. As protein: CSLTSTDTQYF.

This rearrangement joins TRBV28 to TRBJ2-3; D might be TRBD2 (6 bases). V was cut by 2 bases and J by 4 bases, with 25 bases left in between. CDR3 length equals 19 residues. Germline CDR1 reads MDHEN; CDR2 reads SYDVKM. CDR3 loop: CASSLPTGRSLREADTQYF. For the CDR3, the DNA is TGTGCCAGCAGTTTACCCACCGGACGCTCCCTCAGGGAGGCAGATACGCAGTATTTT.

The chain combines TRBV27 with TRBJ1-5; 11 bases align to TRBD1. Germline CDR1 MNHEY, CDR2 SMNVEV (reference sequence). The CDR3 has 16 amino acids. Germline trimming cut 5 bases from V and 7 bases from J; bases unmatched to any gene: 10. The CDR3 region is CASSPSRTGGGQPQHF. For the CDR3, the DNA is TGTGCCAGCAGTCCCTCCCGGACAGGGGGCGGCCAGCCCCAGCATTTT.

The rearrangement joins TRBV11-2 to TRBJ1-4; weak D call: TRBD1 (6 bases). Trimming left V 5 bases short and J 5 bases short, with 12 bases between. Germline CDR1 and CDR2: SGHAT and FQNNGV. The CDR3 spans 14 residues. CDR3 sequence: CASSLGQLNEKLFF. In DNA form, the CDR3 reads TGTGCCAGCAGCCTCGGACAGTTAAATGAAAAACTGTTTTTT.

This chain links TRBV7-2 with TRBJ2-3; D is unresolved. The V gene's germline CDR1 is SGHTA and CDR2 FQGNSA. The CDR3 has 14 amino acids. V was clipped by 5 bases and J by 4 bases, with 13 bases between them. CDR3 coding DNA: TGTGCCAGCAGCCTAACCCCGACTTCAGATACGCAGTATTTT. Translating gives CASSLTPTSDTQYF.

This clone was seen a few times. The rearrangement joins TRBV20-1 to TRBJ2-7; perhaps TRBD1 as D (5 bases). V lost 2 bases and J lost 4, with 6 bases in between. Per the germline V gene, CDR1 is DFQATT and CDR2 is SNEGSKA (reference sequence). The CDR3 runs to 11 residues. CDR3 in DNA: TGCAGTGCTAGATCAGGGTACGAGCAGTACTTC. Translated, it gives CSARSGYEQYF.

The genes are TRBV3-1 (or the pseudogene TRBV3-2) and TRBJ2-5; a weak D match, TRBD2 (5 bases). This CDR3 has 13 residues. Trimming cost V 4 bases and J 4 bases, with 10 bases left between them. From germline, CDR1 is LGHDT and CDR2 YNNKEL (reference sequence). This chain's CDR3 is CASSPTGRETQYF. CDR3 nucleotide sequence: TGTGCCAGCAGCCCAACGGGGAGAGAGACCCAGTACTTC.

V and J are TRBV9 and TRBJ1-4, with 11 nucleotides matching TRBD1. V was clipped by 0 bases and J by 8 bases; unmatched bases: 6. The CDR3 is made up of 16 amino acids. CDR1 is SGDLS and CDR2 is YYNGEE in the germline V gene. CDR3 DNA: TGTGCCAGCAGCGTAGCGGGACAGGGGGTCGGAGAAAAACTGTTTTTT. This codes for CASSVAGQGVGEKLFF.

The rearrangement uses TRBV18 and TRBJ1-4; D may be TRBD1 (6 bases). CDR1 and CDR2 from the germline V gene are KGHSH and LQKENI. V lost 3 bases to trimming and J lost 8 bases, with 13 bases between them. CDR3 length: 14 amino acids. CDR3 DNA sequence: TGTGCCAGCTCACCCGAGGGGGTAGGCGAAAAACTGTTTTTT. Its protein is CASSPEGVGEKLFF.

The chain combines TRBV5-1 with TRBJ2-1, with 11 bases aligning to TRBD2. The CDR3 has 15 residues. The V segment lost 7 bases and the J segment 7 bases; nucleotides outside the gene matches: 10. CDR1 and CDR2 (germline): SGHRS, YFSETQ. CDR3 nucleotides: TGCGCCAGCGCATTATCTAGCGGGGGGTGGAATGAGCAGTTCTTC. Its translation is CASALSSGGWNEQFF.

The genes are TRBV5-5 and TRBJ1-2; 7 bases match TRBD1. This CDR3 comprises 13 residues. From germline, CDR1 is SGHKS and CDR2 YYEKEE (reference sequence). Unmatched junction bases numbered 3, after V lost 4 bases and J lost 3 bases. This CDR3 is CASSTGADYGYTF. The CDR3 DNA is TGTGCCAGCAGCACAGGGGCCGACTATGGCTACACCTTC.

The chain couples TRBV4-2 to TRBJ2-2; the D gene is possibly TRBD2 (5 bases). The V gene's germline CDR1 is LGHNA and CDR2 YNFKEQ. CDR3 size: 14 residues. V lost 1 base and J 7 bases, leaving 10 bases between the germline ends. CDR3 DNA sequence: TGTGCCAGCAGCCAAGGGACGGGGTTCGGGGAGCTGTTTTTT. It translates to CASSQGTGFGELFF.

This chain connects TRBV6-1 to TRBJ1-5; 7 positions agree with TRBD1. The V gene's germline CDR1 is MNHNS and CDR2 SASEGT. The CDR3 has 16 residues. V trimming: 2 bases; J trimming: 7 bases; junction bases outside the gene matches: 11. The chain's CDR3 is CASSENDSGGLQPQHF. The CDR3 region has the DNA TGTGCCAGCAGTGAAAACGATTCAGGGGGACTCCAGCCCCAGCATTTT.

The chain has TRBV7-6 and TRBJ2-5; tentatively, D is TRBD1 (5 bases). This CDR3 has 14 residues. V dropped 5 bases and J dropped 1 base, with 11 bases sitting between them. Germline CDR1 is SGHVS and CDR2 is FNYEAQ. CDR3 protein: CASSGPGLQETQYF. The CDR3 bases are TGTGCCAGCAGCGGACCAGGGCTCCAAGAGACCCAGTACTTC.